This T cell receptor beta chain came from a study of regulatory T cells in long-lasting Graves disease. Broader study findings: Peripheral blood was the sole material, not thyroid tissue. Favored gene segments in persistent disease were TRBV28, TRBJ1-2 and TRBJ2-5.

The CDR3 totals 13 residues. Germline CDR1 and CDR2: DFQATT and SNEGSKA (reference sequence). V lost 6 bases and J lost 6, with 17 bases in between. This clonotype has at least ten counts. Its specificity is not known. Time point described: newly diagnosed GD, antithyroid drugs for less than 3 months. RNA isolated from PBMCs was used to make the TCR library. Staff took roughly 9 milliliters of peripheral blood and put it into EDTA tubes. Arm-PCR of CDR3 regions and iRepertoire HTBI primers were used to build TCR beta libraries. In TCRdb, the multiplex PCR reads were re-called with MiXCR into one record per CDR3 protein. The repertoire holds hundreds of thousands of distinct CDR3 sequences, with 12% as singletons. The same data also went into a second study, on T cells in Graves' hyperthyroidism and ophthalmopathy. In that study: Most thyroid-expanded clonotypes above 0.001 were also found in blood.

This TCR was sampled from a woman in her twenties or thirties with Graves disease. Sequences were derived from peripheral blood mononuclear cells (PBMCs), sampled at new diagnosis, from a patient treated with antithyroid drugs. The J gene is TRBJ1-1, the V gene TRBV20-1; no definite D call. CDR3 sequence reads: CSATPPGRSEAFF. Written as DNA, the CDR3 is TGCAGTGCAACGCCGCCTGGGAGGTCTGAAGCTTTCTTT.